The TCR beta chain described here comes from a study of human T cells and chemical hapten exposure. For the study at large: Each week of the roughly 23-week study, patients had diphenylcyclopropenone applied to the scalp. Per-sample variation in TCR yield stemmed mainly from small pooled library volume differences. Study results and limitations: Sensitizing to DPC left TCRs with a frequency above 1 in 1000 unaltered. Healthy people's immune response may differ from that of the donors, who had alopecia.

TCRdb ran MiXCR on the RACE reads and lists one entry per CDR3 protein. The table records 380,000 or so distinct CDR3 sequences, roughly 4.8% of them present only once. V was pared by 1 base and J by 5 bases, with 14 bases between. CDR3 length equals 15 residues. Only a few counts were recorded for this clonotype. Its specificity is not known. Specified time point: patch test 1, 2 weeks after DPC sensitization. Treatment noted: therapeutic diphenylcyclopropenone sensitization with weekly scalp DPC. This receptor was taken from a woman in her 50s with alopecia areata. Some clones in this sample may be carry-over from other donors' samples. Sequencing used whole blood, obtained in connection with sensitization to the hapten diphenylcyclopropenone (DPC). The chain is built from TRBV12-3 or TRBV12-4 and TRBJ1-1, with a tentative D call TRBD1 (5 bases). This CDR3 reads CASSLEGRTPTEAFF. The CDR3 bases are TGTGCCAGCAGTTTAGAGGGGAGGACTCCAACTGAAGCTTTCTTT.